This TCR beta chain was retrieved from a study of blood T cell repertoires in COVID-19. For the study at large: Samples taken during acute and convalescent COVID-19 were collected in the United States, Italy and Spain. Nucleic acid was either cDNA or gDNA, and it came from T cells, B-cell-depleted T cells, or PBMCs.

V was clipped by 6 bases and J by 5 bases; unmatched bases: 9. Per the germline V gene, CDR1 is SGHDT and CDR2 is YYEEEE. The CDR3 spans 14 residues. The table came from immunoSEQ multiplex PCR; TCRdb's copy has only in-frame clones and leaves some out. The data show about 400,000 clones, around nine tenths seen once. V usage is TRBV5-6 and J usage is TRBJ1-2, with TRBD1 matching over 8 bases. The sample was peripheral blood. The receptor comes from an older woman with COVID-19, enrolled during active disease. Written as DNA, the CDR3 is TGTGCCAGCACTGGACAGGGATGGGGGTATGGCTACACCTTC. Residues: CASTGQGWGYGYTF.